One T cell receptor beta chain is described in this entry. The antigen remains undetermined. The data were obtained in a study of T cell responses to AZD1222 COVID-19 vaccine. General study findings and limits: Targeting of unmutated variant regions was reportedly seen in nearly half of spike-specific TCRs.

The method was immunoSEQ multiplex PCR; TCRdb's version includes in-frame clones alone and lacks a portion of them. Here the sample spans under 70,000 clones, 80% to 90% being singletons. The sequencing used peripheral blood, collected on day 0 of AZD1222 vaccination. This receptor was obtained from an adult in good health.

For the CDR3, the DNA is TGCGCCAGCAGCCCACCGGACTCCTACAATGAGCAGTTCTTC. Residues: CASSPPDSYNEQFF. This chain uses TRBV5-1 with TRBJ2-1, with D unresolved. The germline V gene has CDR1 SGHRS and CDR2 YFSETQ. CDR3 length: 14 residues. Trimming removed 4 bases at V and 0 bases at J, with 8 bases between.